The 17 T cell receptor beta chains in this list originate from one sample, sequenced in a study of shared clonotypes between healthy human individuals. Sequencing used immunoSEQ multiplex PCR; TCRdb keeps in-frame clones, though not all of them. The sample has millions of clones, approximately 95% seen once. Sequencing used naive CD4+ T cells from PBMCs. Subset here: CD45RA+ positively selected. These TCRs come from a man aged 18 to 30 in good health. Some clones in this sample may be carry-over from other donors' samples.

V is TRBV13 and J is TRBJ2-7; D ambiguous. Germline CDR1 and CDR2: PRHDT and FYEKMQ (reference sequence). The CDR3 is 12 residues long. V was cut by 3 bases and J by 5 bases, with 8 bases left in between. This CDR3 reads CASSFLSDEQYF. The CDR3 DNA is TGTGCCAGCAGCTTCCTGTCTGACGAGCAGTACTTC.

The CDR3 nucleotides read TGTGCCAGCAGCCGGGACACCTCCTACGAGCAGTACTTC. Encoded protein: CASSRDTSYEQYF. This chain connects TRBV5-6 to TRBJ2-7; a possible D gene is TRBD1 (6 bases). Germline V gene lookup returns CDR1 SGHDT and CDR2 YYEEEE. The CDR3 runs to 13 residues. The V end was cut by 4 bases, the J end by 0 bases, with 8 bases between.

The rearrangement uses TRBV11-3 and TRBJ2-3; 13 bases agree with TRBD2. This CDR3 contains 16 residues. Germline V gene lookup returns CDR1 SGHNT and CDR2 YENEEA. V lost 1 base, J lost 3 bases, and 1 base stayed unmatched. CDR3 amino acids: CASSLGTSGRTDTQYF. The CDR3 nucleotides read TGTGCCAGCAGCTTAGGGACTAGCGGGAGAACAGATACGCAGTATTTT.

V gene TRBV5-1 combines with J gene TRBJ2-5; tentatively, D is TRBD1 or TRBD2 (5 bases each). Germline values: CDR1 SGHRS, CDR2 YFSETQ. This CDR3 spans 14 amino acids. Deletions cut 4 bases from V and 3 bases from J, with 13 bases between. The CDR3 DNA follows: TGCGCCAGCAGCGCTCCCGGGGCCGAAGAGACCCAGTACTTC. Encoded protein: CASSAPGAEETQYF.

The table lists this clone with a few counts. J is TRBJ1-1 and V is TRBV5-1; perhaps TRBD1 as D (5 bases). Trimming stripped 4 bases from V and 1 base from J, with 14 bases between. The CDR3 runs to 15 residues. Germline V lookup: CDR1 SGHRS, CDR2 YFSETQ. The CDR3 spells CASSRLGGRNTEAFF. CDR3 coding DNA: TGCGCCAGCAGCCGTTTGGGGGGGAGGAACACTGAAGCTTTCTTT.

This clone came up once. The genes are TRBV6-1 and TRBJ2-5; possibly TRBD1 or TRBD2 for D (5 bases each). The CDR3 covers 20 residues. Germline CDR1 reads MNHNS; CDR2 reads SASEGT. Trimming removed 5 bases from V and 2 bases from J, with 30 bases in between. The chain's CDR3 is CASSKGSKGQMLRSQETQYF. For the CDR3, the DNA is TGTGCCAGCAGTAAAGGGAGCAAAGGACAAATGTTAAGGTCACAAGAGACCCAGTACTTC.

The CDR3 DNA is TGTGCCAGTAGTATAGAGGCAGGGAAAAACGAGCAGTACTTC. Protein product: CASSIEAGKNEQYF. The chain employs TRBV19 and TRBJ2-7, with D possibly being TRBD1 (5 bases). Trimming removed 0 bases from V and 5 bases from J, with 11 bases in between. The CDR3 loop spans 14 amino acids. The germline V gene has CDR1 LNHDA and CDR2 SQIVND (reference sequence).

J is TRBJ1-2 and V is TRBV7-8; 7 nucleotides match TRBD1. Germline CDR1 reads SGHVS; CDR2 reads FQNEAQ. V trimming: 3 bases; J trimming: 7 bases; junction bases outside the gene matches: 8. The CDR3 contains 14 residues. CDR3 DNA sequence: TGTGCCAGCAGCTTCACACAGGGGTCTGGTGGCTACACCTTC. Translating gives CASSFTQGSGGYTF.

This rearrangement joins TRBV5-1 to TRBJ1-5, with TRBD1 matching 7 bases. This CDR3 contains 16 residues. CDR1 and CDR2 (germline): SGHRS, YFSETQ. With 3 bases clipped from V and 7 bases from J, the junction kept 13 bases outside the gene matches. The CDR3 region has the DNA TGCGCCAGCAGCTCCTCCCCGACAGGGCCGTACCAGCCCCAGCATTTT. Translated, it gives CASSSSPTGPYQPQHF.

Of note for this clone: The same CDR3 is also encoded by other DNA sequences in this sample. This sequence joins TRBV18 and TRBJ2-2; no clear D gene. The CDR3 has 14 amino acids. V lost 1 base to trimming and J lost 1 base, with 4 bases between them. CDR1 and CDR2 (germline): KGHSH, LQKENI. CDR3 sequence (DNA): TGTGCCAGCTCACCACGACGGAACACCGGGGAGCTGTTTTTT. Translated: CASSPRRNTGELFF.

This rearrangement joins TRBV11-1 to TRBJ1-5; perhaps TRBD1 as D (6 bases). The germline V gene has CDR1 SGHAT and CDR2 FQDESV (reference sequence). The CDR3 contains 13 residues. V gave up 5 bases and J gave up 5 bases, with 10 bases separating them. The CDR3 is CASSKNRDQPQHF. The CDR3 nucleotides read TGTGCCAGCAGCAAGAACAGGGATCAGCCCCAGCATTTT.

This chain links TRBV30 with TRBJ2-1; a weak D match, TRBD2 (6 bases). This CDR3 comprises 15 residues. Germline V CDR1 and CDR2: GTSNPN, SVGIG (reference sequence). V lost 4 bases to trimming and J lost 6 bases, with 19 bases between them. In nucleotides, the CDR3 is TGTGCCTGGATCCCCGGGGGTCTCCTGGGCAATGAGCAGTTCTTC. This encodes CAWIPGGLLGNEQFF.

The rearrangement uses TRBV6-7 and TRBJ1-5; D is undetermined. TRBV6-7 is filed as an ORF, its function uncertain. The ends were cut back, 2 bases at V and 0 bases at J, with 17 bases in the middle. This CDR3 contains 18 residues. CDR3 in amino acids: CASSYGREARYSNQPQHF. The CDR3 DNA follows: TGTGCCAGCAGTTACGGGCGGGAAGCCCGTTATAGCAATCAGCCCCAGCATTTT.

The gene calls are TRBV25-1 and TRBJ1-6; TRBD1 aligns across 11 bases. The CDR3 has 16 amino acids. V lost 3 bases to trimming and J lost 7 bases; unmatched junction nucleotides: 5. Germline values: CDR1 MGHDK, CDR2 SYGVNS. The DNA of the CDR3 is TGTGCCAGCAGTGACCCGGGACAGGGGGAGAATTCACCCCTCCACTTT. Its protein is CASSDPGQGENSPLHF.

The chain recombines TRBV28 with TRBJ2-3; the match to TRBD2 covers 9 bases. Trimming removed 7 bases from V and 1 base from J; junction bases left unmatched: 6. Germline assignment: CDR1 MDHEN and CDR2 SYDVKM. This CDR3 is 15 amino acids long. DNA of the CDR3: TGTGCCAGCATTGCGGGAGGGCCTCGCACAGATACGCAGTATTTT. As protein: CASIAGGPRTDTQYF.

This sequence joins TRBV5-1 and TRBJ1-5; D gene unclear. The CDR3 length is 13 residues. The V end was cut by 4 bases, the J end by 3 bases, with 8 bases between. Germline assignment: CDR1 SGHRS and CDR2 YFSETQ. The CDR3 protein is CASSPGPNQPQHF. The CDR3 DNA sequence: TGCGCCAGCAGCCCCGGCCCCAATCAGCCCCAGCATTTT.

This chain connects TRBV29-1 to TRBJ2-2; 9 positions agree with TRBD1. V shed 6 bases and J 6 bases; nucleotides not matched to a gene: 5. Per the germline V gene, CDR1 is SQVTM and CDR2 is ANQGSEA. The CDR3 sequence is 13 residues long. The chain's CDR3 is CSVGTGFPGELFF. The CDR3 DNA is TGCAGCGTGGGGACAGGGTTTCCCGGGGAGCTGTTTTTT.